This TCR beta chain originates from a study of cytomegalovirus exposure and HLA in healthy donors. Looking at the study overall: For the approximately 400 genotyped donors, approximately 83% fell within the Caucasian-associated ancestry cluster.

The CDR3 contains 17 residues. Germline V gene lookup returns CDR1 ENHRY and CDR2 SYGVKD. Notes on the study in general: The availability of immune exposure information extended only to CMV serostatus. Researchers reported in a later analysis that a missense DCLRE1C variant was tied to TCR beta V- and J-gene trimming. Some public TCRs appeared in many individuals, while most sequences were rare.

PCR amplification relied on 60 Vbeta primers (plus 13 Jbeta primers). Some clones are missing from TCRdb's copy, which holds only in-frame ones; the method was immunoSEQ multiplex PCR. The table shows 200,000 to 250,000 clones, with more than 65% occurring only once. As to this clone: Its cognate antigen is unknown. Mismatch with germline at one junction end may stem from a read error.

Sequencing used PBMCs. The receptor's source is a woman in her 30s in good health and CMV-seronegative. The chain carries TRBV10-3 and TRBJ1-1, with a tentative D call TRBD1 (6 bases). The CDR3 DNA reads TGTGTCATCAGTGAGTCTAGGGGGAGGGGGTCCGGCCCCGAAGCTTTCTTT. The encoded protein is CVISESRGRGSGPEAFF.